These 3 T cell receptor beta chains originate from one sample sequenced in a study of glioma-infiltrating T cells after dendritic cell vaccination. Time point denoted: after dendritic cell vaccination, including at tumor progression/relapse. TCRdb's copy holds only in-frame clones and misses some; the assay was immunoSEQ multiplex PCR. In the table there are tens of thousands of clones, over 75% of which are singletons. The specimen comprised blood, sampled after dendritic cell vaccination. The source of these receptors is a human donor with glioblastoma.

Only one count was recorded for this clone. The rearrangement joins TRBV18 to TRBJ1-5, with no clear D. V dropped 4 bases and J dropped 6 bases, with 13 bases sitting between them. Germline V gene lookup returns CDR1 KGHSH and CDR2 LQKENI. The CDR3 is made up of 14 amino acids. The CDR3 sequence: CASSLGREGQPQHF. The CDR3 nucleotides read TGTGCCAGCTCACTCGGGAGGGAGGGTCAGCCCCAGCATTTT.

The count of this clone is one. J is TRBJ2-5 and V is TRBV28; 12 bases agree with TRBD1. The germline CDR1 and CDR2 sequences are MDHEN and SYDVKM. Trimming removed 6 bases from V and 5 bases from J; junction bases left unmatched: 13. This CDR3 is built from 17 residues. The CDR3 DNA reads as TGTGCCAGCAGCGTGCCTTGGGACAGGGGGCGTCGGGAGACCCAGTACTTC. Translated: CASSVPWDRGRRETQYF. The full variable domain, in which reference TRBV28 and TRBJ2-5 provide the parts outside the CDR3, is DVKVTQSSRYLVKRTGEKVFLECVQDMDHENMFWYRQDPGLGLRLIYFSYDVKMKEKGDIPEGYSVSREKKERFSLILESASTNQTSMYLCASSVPWDRGRRETQYFGPGTRLLVL.

CDR3 sequence reads: CSVKIRTANYGYTF. CDR3 nucleotide sequence: TGCAGCGTTAAAATACGGACAGCGAACTATGGCTACACCTTC. This chain connects TRBV29-1 to TRBJ1-2, with TRBD1 as a possible D gene (6 bases). CDR1 is SQVTM, CDR2 ANQGSEA, per germline. The CDR3 length is 14 residues. The V and J ends lost 5 bases and 2 bases respectively, with 15 bases between them. The full variable domain, in which reference TRBV29-1 and TRBJ1-2 provide the parts outside the CDR3, is SAVISQKPSRDICQRGTSLTIQCQVDSQVTMMFWYRQQPGQSLTLIATANQGSEATYESGFVIDKFPISRPNLTFSTLTVSNMSPEDSSIYLCSVKIRTANYGYTFGSGTRLTVV.